This TCR beta chain was documented in a study of T-cell reconstitution after alpha-beta-depleted transplantation in children. Whole-study findings and limits: Two months or so post-transplant, alpha-beta T cells reportedly derived from several hundred expanded graft clones. Recipient T cells and thymic progenitors that survived were the source of the high TCRbeta diversity seen at day 60 in some patients.

This clonotype was detected many times. Its antigen is unknown. TCRbeta library preparation incorporated unique molecular identifiers. One entry per CDR3 protein, called by TCRdb with MiXCR from the PCR reads. The table records over 200,000 distinct CDR3 sequences, roughly a tenth of them present only once. CDR1 LNHDA and CDR2 SQIVND come from the germline V gene (reference sequence). This CDR3 is built from 17 residues. Trimming pared 6 bases from V and 0 bases from J, leaving 20 bases between. The sequence derives from a child younger than two with acute myeloid leukemia, due to receive a stem cell transplant. The sample in question was PBMCs, obtained before TCRalphabeta/CD19-depleted stem cell transplant. The J gene is TRBJ1-1, the V gene TRBV19, with D perhaps matching TRBD1 (5 bases). Here the CDR3 reads CASSLTWGGAMNTEAFF. In DNA, the CDR3 is TGTGCCAGTAGCCTCACTTGGGGAGGGGCAATGAACACTGAAGCTTTCTTT. The complete variable domain, with remaining parts taken from reference TRBV19 and TRBJ1-1, reads DGGITQSPKYLFRKEGQNVTLSCEQNLNHDAMYWYRQDPGQGLRLIYYSQIVNDFQKGDIAEGYSVSREKKESFPLTVTSAQKNPTAFYLCASSLTWGGAMNTEAFFGQGTRLTVV.